Listed below are T cell receptor beta chains from one sample, sequenced in a study of T cells in narcolepsy. Produced via immunoSEQ multiplex PCR; TCRdb's table is partial and in-frame only. The sample lists 30,000 or so clones, 75% to 85% occurring once. Sequenced: CD45RA- memory CD4+ T cells from PBMCs. All receptors derive from a human donor with narcolepsy. The CDR3 runs from the conserved cysteine through the conserved F or W. Each record gives: V gene, J gene, CDR3 protein.

>TRBV6-9|TRBJ1-5
CASSSTGIYSNQPQHF
>TRBV2|TRBJ1-5
CASGTGGSQPQHF
>TRBV11-1|TRBJ1-1
CASSGKGGANTEAFF
>TRBV7-3|TRBJ1-1
CASSLNGGMNTEAFF
>TRBV7-9|TRBJ2-5
CASRLLAGETQYF
>TRBV10-2|TRBJ2-5
CASSESSNGGLETQYF
>TRBV5-1|TRBJ1-5
CASSLAPGGSGQPQHF
>TRBV5-4|TRBJ2-5
CASSTTSGGAGETQYF
>TRBV2|TRBJ1-4
CASSIGTGGEKLFF
>TRBV30|TRBJ1-1
CAWSVGAGLTQAFF
>TRBV5-5|TRBJ1-5
CASSLERGRQPQHF
>TRBV14|TRBJ2-1
CASSQGYRGSYNEQFF
>TRBV5-4|TRBJ2-5
CASSLGGSETQYF
>TRBV14|TRBJ2-7
CASSLGTVPYEQYF
>TRBV5-4|TRBJ2-3
CASSPGGGYTQYF
>TRBV2|TRBJ1-5
CASRGTESQPQHF
>TRBV11-1|TRBJ2-5
CASSRGLPGQGLQETQYF
>TRBV7-2|TRBJ2-2
CASSRTGDRNTGELFF
>TRBV7-2|TRBJ1-3
CASSPTPGRGLNTIYF
>TRBV28|TRBJ2-2
CASSLYPASSGGVGLFF
>TRBV5-1|TRBJ1-1
CASKPQMAEGTEAFF
>TRBV7-6|TRBJ1-1
CASSFTNVETEAFF
>TRBV7-2|TRBJ2-6
CASSLTRRGQGANVLTF
>TRBV28|TRBJ1-1
CASSLSVRNTEAFF
>TRBV29-1|TRBJ1-1
CSFQRWGATEAFF
>TRBV5-1|TRBJ1-1
CASSLYEENTEAFF
>TRBV5-1|TRBJ1-4
CASRGGGATNEKLFF
>TRBV7-2|TRBJ2-5
CASSFYPSGGETQYF
>TRBV5-4|TRBJ2-3
CASSLPGGADTQYF
>TRBV5-1|TRBJ1-6
CASSLDWAQRNSPLHF
>TRBV7-8|TRBJ1-4
CASSLRVNEKLFF
>TRBV27|TRBJ1-1
CASKGLTEAFF
>TRBV30|TRBJ1-5
CAWSFLGAEPQHF
>TRBV5-8|TRBJ2-3
CASQNRGPSYTQYF
>TRBV7-3|TRBJ2-3
CASSLSTLPDTQYF
>TRBV7-9|TRBJ1-2
CASSSADYGYTF
>TRBV11-2|TRBJ2-1
CASSPSGLAGGHYNEQFF
>TRBV30|TRBJ1-3
CAWSVLTGITGNTIYF
>TRBV7-9|TRBJ2-7
CASSQGRESSEQYF
>TRBV5-6|TRBJ2-5
CASSLGVRGGETQYF
>TRBV10-2|TRBJ1-5
CASRDNSNQPQHF
>TRBV5-6|TRBJ2-5
CASSSWTRLETQYF
>TRBV7-6|TRBJ2-3
CASSYSPGPSTDTQYF
>TRBV5-6|TRBJ2-1
CASSLQGLHWFF
>TRBV29-1|TRBJ1-5
CSVESGANQPQHF
>TRBV5-4|TRBJ2-2
CASSLGLGGSGELFF
>TRBV30|TRBJ1-2
CAWSGWDRTYGYTF
>TRBV30|TRBJ1-4
CAWSSGHGEKLFF
>TRBV5-1|TRBJ2-2
CASATRGRSGELFF